This TCR beta chain originates from a study of cytomegalovirus exposure and HLA in healthy donors. The CDR3 has 17 amino acids. V lost 5 bases and J 0 bases, leaving 17 bases between the germline ends. The germline CDR1 and CDR2 sequences are LNHDA and SQIVND (reference sequence). In regard to this clone: Its antigen is not identified.

Broader study findings: There were approximately 150 TCR beta chains listed as cytomegalovirus-associated.

Method: immunoSEQ multiplex PCR; TCRdb's copy keeps in-frame clones and lacks some. The data hold 100,000 to 150,000 clones, with 89% observed a single time. The sequenced material came from PBMCs. The chain uses TRBV19 and TRBJ1-5; a weak D match, TRBD1 (6 bases). This TCR came from a woman under 30 in good health and CMV-seronegative. In DNA, the CDR3 is TGTGCCAGTAGTTCCGGCGAGGACAGCTATAGCAATCAGCCCCAGCATTTT. Translation gives CASSSGEDSYSNQPQHF. Variable domain in full (rest from reference TRBV19 and TRBJ1-5): DGGITQSPKYLFRKEGQNVTLSCEQNLNHDAMYWYRQDPGQGLRLIYYSQIVNDFQKGDIAEGYSVSREKKESFPLTVTSAQKNPTAFYLCASSSGEDSYSNQPQHFGDGTRLSIL.